Presented here are 25 T cell receptor beta chains from one specimen sequenced in a study of blood T cell repertoires in COVID-19 (dated by TCRdb to 2020 to 2022). Library preparation used the immunoSEQ multiplex PCR assay. This is the immuneACCESS table as TCRdb keeps it, with only in-frame sequences that have V and J called. A part of the clones is gone; compared with another copy, unresolved V genes explain less than half, and the rest is unexplained. The sample yields around 100,000 clones; 90% were counted once. The ten largest clones add up to over 6.5% of the sample. Material for sequencing was peripheral blood. All receptors come from a man younger than 35 with COVID-19, enrolled during active disease.

The CDR3 DNA reads TGCGCCAGCACGCGGGACACCGGGGAGCTGTTTTTT. Its protein is CASTRDTGELFF. This chain connects TRBV5-1 to TRBJ2-2, with TRBD2 as a possible D gene (5 bases). The V end lost 6 bases, the J end lost 3 bases, and 6 bases lay between the germline ends. The CDR3 consists of 12 residues. From germline, CDR1 is SGHRS and CDR2 YFSETQ.

The chain carries TRBV5-8 and TRBJ2-7; weak D call: TRBD2 (6 bases). The germline V gene has CDR1 SGHTS and CDR2 YDEGEE. This CDR3 has 15 amino acids. The V and J ends lost 5 bases and 0 bases respectively, with 15 bases between them. CDR3 in amino acids: CASSAGTALSYEQYF. As DNA, the CDR3 is TGTGCCAGCAGTGCCGGGACTGCCCTCTCCTACGAGCAGTACTTC.

The count of this clone is one. The genes are TRBV27 and TRBJ2-3; TRBD1 matches at 11 bases. Germline-derived CDR1 and CDR2 are MNHEY and SMNVEV (reference sequence). This CDR3 comprises 14 residues. Trimming at V came to 5 bases and at J to 6 bases, leaving 4 bases not matched to a gene. CDR3: CASSGTGGWDTQYF. Written as DNA, the CDR3 is TGTGCCAGCAGTGGGACAGGGGGATGGGATACGCAGTATTTT.

The chain combines TRBV19 with TRBJ2-7, with 8 nucleotides matching TRBD2. The junction had 6 bases not matched to a gene; V was cut back by 0 bases and J by 5 bases. Germline assignment: CDR1 LNHDA and CDR2 SQIVND (reference sequence). The CDR3 is made up of 15 amino acids. This CDR3 is CASSIDGSGIDEQYF. The CDR3 nucleotides are TGTGCCAGTAGTATAGATGGTAGCGGGATCGACGAGCAGTACTTC.

V is TRBV7-2 and J is TRBJ2-1; TRBD2 is a possible D gene (5 bases). Looked up from germline, CDR1 is SGHTA and CDR2 is FQGNSA. V was pared by 0 bases and J by 0 bases, with 9 bases between. This CDR3 region has 16 residues. The CDR3 DNA follows: TGTGCCAGCAGCTTAGCAGGAACTAGCTCCTACAATGAGCAGTTCTTC. This translates into CASSLAGTSSYNEQFF.

The rearrangement uses TRBV6-1 and TRBJ1-2; D is possibly TRBD1 (5 bases). CDR3 size: 14 residues. Trimming removed 2 bases at V and 8 bases at J, with 15 bases between. Germline V gene lookup returns CDR1 MNHNS and CDR2 SASEGT. Here the CDR3 DNA reads TGTGCCAGCAGTGAAAGTGGGGCGGAAACCGGCTACACCTTC. It codes for CASSESGAETGYTF.

The gene calls are TRBV2 and TRBJ1-6, with 8 bases identical to TRBD1. Unmatched junction bases numbered 9, after V lost 6 bases and J lost 8 bases. This CDR3 has 15 residues. Looked up from germline, CDR1 is SNHLY and CDR2 is FYNNEI. CDR3: CASRGSGTGYSPLHF. The CDR3 nucleotides read TGTGCCAGCAGGGGGTCAGGGACAGGATATTCACCCCTCCACTTT. The full variable domain, its missing parts supplied by reference TRBV2 and TRBJ1-6, is EPEVTQTPSHQVTQMGQEVILRCVPISNHLYFYWYRQILGQKVEFLVSFYNNEISEKSEIFDDQFSVERPDGSNFTLKIRSTKLEDSAMYFCASRGSGTGYSPLHFGNGTRLTVT.

This chain links TRBV18 with TRBJ1-2; D is uncertain. The V and J ends lost 1 base and 5 bases respectively, with 11 bases between them. This CDR3 contains 14 residues. Germline CDR1 reads KGHSH; CDR2 reads LQKENI. CDR3 DNA sequence: TGTGCCAGCTCACCACAACCCACAGATTATGGCTACACCTTC. This sequence encodes CASSPQPTDYGYTF.

The chain links TRBV29-1 to TRBJ1-1; 7 bases line up with TRBD1. Germline CDR1 is SQVTM and CDR2 is ANQGSEA. This CDR3 comprises 13 residues. J lost 5 bases, V lost 3 bases, and 6 bases had no gene match. CDR3: CSVDRGRGTEAFF. The CDR3 DNA follows: TGCAGCGTTGATAGGGGGCGCGGAACTGAAGCTTTCTTT. Filled out from reference TRBV29-1 and TRBJ1-1, the complete variable domain reads SAVISQKPSRDICQRGTSLTIQCQVDSQVTMMFWYRQQPGQSLTLIATANQGSEATYESGFVIDKFPISRPNLTFSTLTVSNMSPEDSSIYLCSVDRGRGTEAFFGQGTRLTVV.

The gene calls are TRBV9 and TRBJ1-6, with D possibly TRBD1 on 6 matching bases. V was cut by 4 bases and J by 6 bases, with 14 bases left in between. This CDR3 spans 15 amino acids. The germline V gene has CDR1 SGDLS and CDR2 YYNGEE. CDR3 coding DNA: TGTGCCAGCAGCTCTCAGGGGCTCCGTAATTCACCCCTCCACTTT. It is translated as CASSSQGLRNSPLHF.

J is TRBJ1-5 and V is TRBV27, with 10 positions matching TRBD1. Unmatched junction bases numbered 3, after V lost 5 bases and J lost 2 bases. The CDR3 sequence is 15 residues long. The germline V gene has CDR1 MNHEY and CDR2 SMNVEV (reference sequence). The DNA for the CDR3 is TGTGCCAGCAGTCAGGGGACAGGGGGCAATCAGCCCCAGCATTTT. It is translated as CASSQGTGGNQPQHF.

The chain links TRBV6-4 to TRBJ2-2, with 7 bases that match TRBD1. V was clipped by 4 bases and J by 6 bases; unmatched bases: 5. This CDR3 has 14 amino acids. Germline CDR1 MRHNA, CDR2 SNTAGT. This chain's CDR3 is CASSVNRGSGELFF. CDR3 coding DNA: TGTGCCAGCAGTGTTAACAGGGGATCCGGGGAGCTGTTTTTT.

This chain connects TRBV7-9 to TRBJ1-3, with a weak D call TRBD1 (6 bases). The V end lost 4 bases, the J end lost 3 bases, and 16 bases lay between the germline ends. Germline CDR1 reads SEHNR; CDR2 reads FQNEAQ (reference sequence). The CDR3 totals 16 residues. The chain's CDR3 is CASSWGGRGIGNTIYF. As DNA, the CDR3 is TGTGCCAGCAGCTGGGGGGGCAGAGGCATTGGAAACACCATATATTTT.

This clone was detected only once. The junction departs from the called germline gene at one end, perhaps through a read error. The chain employs TRBV7-2 and TRBJ2-1; D not certain. Germline CDR1 SGHTA, CDR2 FQGNSA. This CDR3 contains 14 residues. This CDR3 is CASTLNGFYNEQFF. DNA of the CDR3: TGTGCCAGCACCTTAAACGGGTTCTACAATGAGCAGTTCTTC.

The J gene is TRBJ2-1, the V gene TRBV9; D is unclear. V was clipped by 3 bases and J by 5 bases, with 3 bases between them. The CDR3 runs 11 residues. Germline loops: CDR1 SGDLS, CDR2 YYNGEE. The CDR3 protein is CASSADNEQFF. Here the CDR3 DNA reads TGTGCCAGCAGCGCTGACAATGAGCAGTTCTTC.

This clone was recorded only once. CDR3 nucleotide sequence: TGTGCCAGCAGTTTATTCGCGGGGACCAAAAACATTCAGTACTTC. It codes for CASSLFAGTKNIQYF. This chain uses TRBV27 with TRBJ2-4, with a possible D match to TRBD2 (6 bases). Between the trimmed V and J ends, which lost 1 base and 2 bases, there was a span of 9 bases. Germline V gene data show CDR1 as MNHEY and CDR2 as SMNVEV (reference sequence). This CDR3 is 15 amino acids long.

This chain uses TRBV4-3 with TRBJ1-1, with 7 bases fitting TRBD1. The CDR3 runs 15 residues. CDR1 and CDR2 from the germline V gene are LGHNA and YSLEER. V gave up 6 bases and J gave up 5 bases; unmatched junction bases: 12. The CDR3 protein is CASRSRQGGETEAFF. CDR3 sequence (DNA): TGCGCCAGCAGATCCCGACAGGGAGGTGAAACTGAAGCTTTCTTT.

Regarding this clone: Sequence at one end of the junction differs from germline and may be a read error. V usage is TRBV15 and J usage is TRBJ1-4; D is ambiguous. The length of the CDR3 is 14 residues. Germline V gives CDR1 LNHNV, CDR2 YYDKDF (reference sequence). CDR3 amino acids: CATTTGATNEKLLF. The CDR3 region has the DNA TGTGCCACCACAACCGGCGCAACTAATGAAAAACTGCTTTTT.

This chain connects TRBV6-6 to TRBJ1-1, with D tentatively TRBD1 (5 bases). Germline lookup yields CDR1 MNHNY and CDR2 SVGAGI (reference sequence). CDR3 length: 13 residues. Trimming pared 5 bases from V and 1 base from J, leaving 8 bases between. The CDR3 region has the DNA TGTGCCAGCAGTCAGGACAAGAACACTGAAGCTTTCTTT. This sequence encodes CASSQDKNTEAFF.

This chain uses TRBV4-3 with TRBJ2-1, with 9 bases aligning to TRBD2. Germline V gene sequence: CDR1 LGHNA, CDR2 YSLEER. The CDR3 is 16 residues long. The V gene end was trimmed by 4 bases and the J gene end by 1 base; junction bases not matched to a gene: 5. The chain's CDR3 is CASSLGLAPSYNEQFF. The CDR3 DNA reads as TGCGCCAGCAGCCTTGGACTAGCGCCTTCCTACAATGAGCAGTTCTTC.

This sequence joins TRBV18 and TRBJ2-7; maybe TRBD2 (6 bases). The ends were cut back, 6 bases at V and 2 bases at J, with 20 bases in the middle. The length of the CDR3 is 16 residues. Germline CDR1 reads KGHSH; CDR2 reads LQKENI. In DNA form, the CDR3 reads TGTGCCAGCTCCCTGGAGGGCAATATCCTAACCTACGAGCAGTACTTC. It codes for CASSLEGNILTYEQYF.

This clone showed up just once. The genes are TRBV5-1 and TRBJ2-1; a possible D gene is TRBD1 (5 bases). Per germline, CDR1 SGHRS and CDR2 YFSETQ. V was cut by 2 bases and J by 10 bases, with 7 bases left in between. The CDR3 contains 11 residues. CDR3 amino acids: CASSLGVEQFF. Here the CDR3 DNA reads TGCGCCAGCAGCTTAGGGGTCGAGCAGTTCTTC.

The count of this clone is one. The V gene is TRBV5-1, the J gene TRBJ2-7; 7 nucleotides match TRBD2. There are 19 residues in the CDR3. The germline V gene has CDR1 SGHRS and CDR2 YFSETQ. With 0 bases clipped from V and 0 bases from J, the junction kept 15 bases outside the gene matches. In nucleotides, the CDR3 is TGCGCCAGCAGCTTGGGAAGCGGGGATTTTACAAGGCGCTCCTACGAGCAGTACTTC. Translating gives CASSLGSGDFTRRSYEQYF.

The V gene is TRBV5-4, the J gene TRBJ2-7; tentatively, D is TRBD2 (6 bases). The CDR3 is 16 residues long. Trimming pared 2 bases from V and 3 bases from J, leaving 18 bases between. In germline, CDR1 is SGHNT, CDR2 YYREEE (reference sequence). This CDR3 reads CASSLASAGPVYEQYF. The CDR3 DNA sequence: TGTGCCAGCAGCTTAGCTTCAGCGGGCCCCGTCTACGAGCAGTACTTC.

The chain is built from TRBV7-8 and TRBJ2-2; 15 nucleotides line up with TRBD2. Germline CDR1 and CDR2: SGHVS and FQNEAQ. The CDR3 totals 18 residues. V lost 5 bases and J lost 3; bases outside the gene matches: 7. The CDR3, as DNA: TGTGCCAGCAGCCGGGGACTAGCGGGAGGAAGTGACACCGGGGAGCTGTTTTTT. Encoded protein: CASSRGLAGGSDTGELFF.